This T cell receptor (beta chain) is drawn from a study of shared clonotypes between healthy human individuals. Terminally differentiated effector memory CD45RA+ cells were excluded by CCR7 positive selection of CD45RO-negative cells. Of note for this clone: Antigen specificity is unknown.

Profiled with immunoSEQ multiplex PCR; TCRdb holds only in-frame clones, not every one. This sample has around 2.1 million clones, with 85% to 95% found just once. Study-wide findings and caveats: Generally, estimated richness proved larger in naive subsets than it did in memory subsets. Non-shared clonotypes showed lower generation probabilities than clonotypes common to all four donors. Rarefaction indicated that sorted-subset sequencing remained incomplete although depth was large.

The sequencing input was naive CD8+ T cells from PBMCs. The source is a man between 18 and 35 years old in good health. Some clones in this sample may be carry-over from other donors' samples.

CDR3 sequence (DNA): TGCGCCAGCGGATCCACCGGGGAGCTGTTTTTT. This gives the protein CASGSTGELFF. The chain couples TRBV10-2 to TRBJ2-2; D is unclear. The CDR3 contains 11 residues. Trimming cost V 8 bases and J 4 bases, with 5 bases left between them. Germline CDR1 WSHSY, CDR2 SAAADI.